This passage covers 2 T cell receptor beta chains from one sample sequenced in a study of vaccination and CD4 T cells after COVID-19. Sequence data for DNA of cultured CD4+ T cells were generated by the Oncomine TCR Beta short-read assay. TCRdb processed the PCR reads anew with MiXCR; each CDR3 protein has one entry. The sample gives some 19,000 distinct CDR3 sequences, roughly 49% of which show up once; roughly 4% is in the top ten. For these receptors, no antigen is known. Stated treatment: approximately 9-day PBMC culture with coronavirus spike peptide pools or control peptides (ViraFEST assay). The source material was CD4+ T cells from blood, cultured in vitro. The receptors were gathered from a human donor who had recovered from COVID-19.

The sample holds a few counts of this clonotype. The rearrangement uses TRBV19 and TRBJ1-2; possibly TRBD1 for D (5 bases). Trimming cost V 5 bases and J 5 bases, with 12 bases left between them. This CDR3 has 13 residues. CDR1 is LNHDA, CDR2 SQIVND, per germline (reference sequence). CDR3 region: CASSLGQRYGYTF. In DNA, the CDR3 is TGTGCCAGTAGTCTCGGACAACGTTATGGCTACACCTTC.

The CDR3 here is CSARPRTSGTYEQYF. The CDR3 coding sequence is TGCAGTGCTAGACCCAGGACTAGCGGAACCTACGAGCAGTACTTC. The rearrangement uses TRBV20-1 and TRBJ2-7; 10 bases line up with TRBD2. V was pared by 2 bases and J by 2 bases, with 6 bases of the junction left unmatched. This CDR3 has 15 residues. Germline values: CDR1 DFQATT, CDR2 SNEGSKA (reference sequence).